This T cell receptor beta chain is drawn from a study of T cells in Graves' hyperthyroidism and ophthalmopathy (dated by TCRdb to the late 2010s). The study in broad terms: Peripheral blood was sampled at the time of initial diagnosis, prior to any treatment. After blood sampling, hyperthyroidism patients were treated with methimazole at a starting dose of 30 mg daily, and ophthalmopathy patients were treated with high-dose intravenous methylprednisolone. For training and testing, the approximately 92 patients in the discovery cohort were randomly divided in a 7:3 ratio. According to the paper, TCR Vbeta CDR3 sequencing was carried out on over 130 peripheral blood samples, which came from fewer than 50 ophthalmopathy, 70 to 80 hyperthyroidism and roughly 17 progressor patients. Prospective prediction of ophthalmopathy was tested in an independent validation cohort consisting of some 20 hyperthyroidism patients and more than 15 patients who later progressed to ophthalmopathy. The study also compared thyroid tissue and blood T-cell repertoires from roughly 6 Graves' hyperthyroidism patients. A discovery cohort of around 98 patients, about 44 with Graves' ophthalmopathy and about 58 with stable Graves' hyperthyroidism, was used to find distinguishing TCR V-J signatures. Results the study describes overall, beyond this receptor: In validation, the model predicted progression to ophthalmopathy with approximately 71% sensitivity and approximately 74% specificity, a median of 6.5 months before onset. Most expanded thyroid clonotypes (frequency above 0.001) were also found in blood, which suggests that blood repertoires may mirror thyroid immune responses. No statistical method was used to fix the sample size in advance, and group allocation was not hidden from the investigators. A model built on a 13 V-J signature distinguished ophthalmopathy from stable hyperthyroidism, reaching 85% to 90% sensitivity and 81.08% specificity in cross-validation and 80%/75% in testing.

Amplification of TCR beta CDR3 regions was carried out from RNA transcripts. For the first round of RT-PCR on the TCR CDR3, the HTBI primer set was used together with the Qiagen OneStep RT-PCR kit. Libraries were constructed in a second round of multiplex PCR, after which size selection and purification were carried out. Sequencing of the libraries was done on an Illumina HiSeq2000 using paired-end 100 bp reads. The original pipeline was this. Raw data were processed with SOAPnuke, discarding reads with adapters, uncalled bases, mean Phred below 15, or no exact constant-primer or identifier match. COPE v1.2.5 was used to merge the high-quality paired reads, and each unique nucleotide sequence was defined as a clonotype. MiTCR v1.1 was used to align the clonotypes against IMGT TRBV, TRBD and TRBJ reference segments. The analysis was restricted to V-J combinations with a frequency above 0.0001, which together covered 99% to 99.2% of the repertoires. The TCS score was defined as F50 (clonal expansion) divided by E x V (chaos), with BLOSUM62-based TCRdist calculated between CDR3 peptides within each V-J. Welch's t-statistics and random forest reduced several hundred V-J features to about 12, which were used in a naive Bayes classifier (R e1071). TCRdb reworked the public reads: Q25 trimming with fastp, MiXCR clone assembly, productive beta chains retained. Rows matching on CDR3 protein sequence are summarized as one entry with the most common DNA and genes. TCRdb's processing, not the authors', yielded these V and J calls. The sample contains a few hundred thousand distinct CDR3 sequences, about a sixth of them found a single time. The leading ten clones occupy 2.5% to 4% of the sample.

Moderately to severely active disease, a Clinical Activity Score of at least 3, a NOSPECS grade of at least 4, and a duration under 3 months were present in ophthalmopathy patients. Exclusion was applied to patients with uncontrolled infections, other autoimmune diseases, pregnancy or lactation. Diagnoses relied on clinical symptoms, serum thyroxine and TRAb, thyroid ultrasound and orbital computed tomography. Ficoll-Paque density gradient centrifugation was used to isolate PBMCs from around 10 ml of fresh peripheral blood. Total RNA was extracted using Trizol reagent, and RNA quality was assessed on an Agilent 2100 Bioanalyzer. This clonotype was counted at least ten times. Its target antigen remains unknown. One base away there is no much larger clone; base qualities are not given. What was sequenced was blood. The receptor's source is a woman aged 40 to 50 with Graves' ophthalmopathy.

The nucleotides are TGCAGTGCTACCCTTAGGGGGAGGGCCACAGATACGCAGTATTTT. Its protein is CSATLRGRATDTQYF. Rearrangement joined TRBV20-1 to TRBJ2-3, and TRBD2 may be the D gene, going by 7 matching bases. The CDR3 measures 15 amino acids from cysteine to phenylalanine. Only the CDR3 DNA is retained, 45 bases long and in frame from the first base. Sequences DFQATT (CDR1) and SNEGSKA (CDR2) are obtained from the germline V gene (reference sequence). V loses 4 bases, J loses 2 bases, and the germline ends lie 16 bases apart.